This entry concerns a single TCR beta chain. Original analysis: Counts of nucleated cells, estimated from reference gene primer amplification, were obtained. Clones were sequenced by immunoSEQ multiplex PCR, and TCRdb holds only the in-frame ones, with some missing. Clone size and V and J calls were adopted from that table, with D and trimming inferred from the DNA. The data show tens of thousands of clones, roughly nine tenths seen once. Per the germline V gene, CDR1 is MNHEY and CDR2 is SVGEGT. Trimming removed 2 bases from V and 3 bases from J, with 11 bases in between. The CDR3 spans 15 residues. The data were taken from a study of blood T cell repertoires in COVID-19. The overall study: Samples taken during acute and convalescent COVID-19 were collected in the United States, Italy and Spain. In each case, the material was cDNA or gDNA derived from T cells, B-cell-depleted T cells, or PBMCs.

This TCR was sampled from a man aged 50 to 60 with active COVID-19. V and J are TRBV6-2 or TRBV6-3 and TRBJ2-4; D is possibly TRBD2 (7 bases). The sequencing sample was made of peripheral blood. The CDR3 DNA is TGTGCCAGCAGTTACGGGGGGGCAGGCAAAAACATTCAGTACTTC. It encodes CASSYGGAGKNIQYF.